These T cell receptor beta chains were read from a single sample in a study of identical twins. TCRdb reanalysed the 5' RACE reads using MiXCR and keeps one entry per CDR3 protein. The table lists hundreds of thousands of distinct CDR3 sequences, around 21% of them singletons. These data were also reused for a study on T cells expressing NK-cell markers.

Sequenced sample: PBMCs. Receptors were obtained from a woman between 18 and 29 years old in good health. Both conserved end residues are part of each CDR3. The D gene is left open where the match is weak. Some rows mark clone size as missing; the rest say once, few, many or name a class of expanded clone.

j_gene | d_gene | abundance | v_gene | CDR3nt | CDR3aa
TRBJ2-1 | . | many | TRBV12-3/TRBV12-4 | TGTGCCAGCAGTTCCGTTAGGGCTTTGGAGCAGTTCTTC | CASSSVRALEQFF
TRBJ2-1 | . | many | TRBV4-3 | TGCGCCAGCAGCCTGACCCCCACTCGGGAGCAGTTCTTC | CASSLTPTREQFF
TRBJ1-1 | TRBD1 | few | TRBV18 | TGTGCCAGCTCTCTCAAGGACAGGGTGAACACTGAAGCTTTCTTT | CASSLKDRVNTEAFF
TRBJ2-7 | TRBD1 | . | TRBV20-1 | TGCAGTGCTACCGTTGGGACAGGCCAAAATGCCTACGAGCAGTACTTC | CSATVGTGQNAYEQYF
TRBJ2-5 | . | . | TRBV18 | TGTGCCAGCTCACCACCGGACTCCTCGCGGCGGGAGACCCAGTACTTC | CASSPPDSSRRETQYF
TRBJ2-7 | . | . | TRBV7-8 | TGTGCCAGCAGCCACCTGGGGGAGATCTACGAGCAGTACTTC | CASSHLGEIYEQYF
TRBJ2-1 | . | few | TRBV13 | TGTGCCAGCAGCTTACGGGGGCCATACAATGAGCAGTTCTTC | CASSLRGPYNEQFF
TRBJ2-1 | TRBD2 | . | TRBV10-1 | TGCGCCAGCAGGGGCAGGGATCAAACGCCCCGGGAGGAGGTGGATGAGCAGTTCTTC | CASRGRDQTPREEVDEQFF
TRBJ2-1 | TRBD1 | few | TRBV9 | TGTGCCAGCAGCCCTAGGGGGACAGGAGGGACTAATGAGCAGTTCTTC | CASSPRGTGGTNEQFF
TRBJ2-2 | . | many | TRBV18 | TGTGCCAGCTCACCTCTCCAGGGCTACACCGGGGAGCTGTTTTTT | CASSPLQGYTGELFF
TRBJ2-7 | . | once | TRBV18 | TGTGCCAGCTCAGCAGGGGCTAAAGGGGAGCAGTACTTC | CASSAGAKGEQYF
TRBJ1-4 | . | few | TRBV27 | TGTGCCAGCAGTTTTTGGGGCTTCGAGGGAAAACTGTTTTTT | CASSFWGFEGKLFF